A selection of T cell receptor beta chains follows, all from one sample in a study of T cells after yellow fever vaccination. Using its own MiXCR run on the 5' RACE reads, TCRdb lists one record per CDR3 protein. Here the sample spans some 240,000 distinct CDR3 sequences, more than 3.5% being singletons. Sequencing used PBMCs, obtained 15 days after the yellow fever booster vaccination. The source of these receptors is a man between 18 and 35 years old who received the YFV17D yellow fever vaccine. Each CDR3 is given with its conserved first and last residue. D genes are given only for firm matches. Some rows mark clone size as missing; the rest say once, few, many or name a class of expanded clone.

clone_size d_call j_call v_call cdr3_aa cdr3_nt
many TRBD1 TRBJ1-1 TRBV5-1 CASSPGAGGQAEAFF TGCGCCAGCAGCCCGGGGGCAGGGGGCCAGGCTGAAGCTTTCTTT
few - TRBJ1-1 TRBV7-2 CASSRQFEAFF TGTGCCAGCAGTCGACAGTTTGAAGCTTTCTTT
many TRBD2 TRBJ2-2 TRBV5-1 CASSSGTRSTGELFF TGCGCCAGCAGTTCCGGGACTAGAAGCACCGGGGAGCTGTTTTTT
many TRBD2 TRBJ2-5 TRBV7-2 CASSLAGTNHQETQYF TGTGCCAGCAGCTTAGCCGGGACTAACCATCAAGAGACCCAGTACTTC
many - TRBJ1-1 TRBV6-2/TRBV6-3 CASSNLESTEAFF TGTGCCAGCAGTAACCTCGAGAGCACTGAAGCTTTCTTT
many - TRBJ2-3 TRBV28 CASRKTDFSLTDTQYF TGTGCCAGCAGAAAAACGGACTTCAGCCTCACAGATACGCAGTATTTT
many - TRBJ2-2 TRBV27 CASQPGANTGELFF TGTGCCAGTCAACCTGGGGCGAACACCGGGGAGCTGTTTTTT
many - TRBJ1-1 TRBV12-5 CASGSPQEAEAFF TGTGCTAGTGGTTCCCCTCAGGAGGCTGAAGCTTTCTTT
few - TRBJ2-6 TRBV19 CATRIPGANVLTF TGTGCCACTAGGATTCCTGGGGCCAACGTCCTGACTTTC
many - TRBJ2-3 TRBV7-2 CASSPGDGTQYF TGTGCCAGCAGCCCCGGGGATGGTACGCAGTATTTT
many - TRBJ2-1 TRBV7-9 CASMEGGFNEQFF TGTGCCAGCATGGAGGGTGGGTTCAATGAGCAGTTCTTC
many TRBD2 TRBJ2-5 TRBV7-3 CASSLEWGGGETQYF TGTGCCAGCAGCCTCGAGTGGGGGGGTGGCGAGACCCAGTACTTC
many - TRBJ2-3 TRBV30 CAWSVRRLGTDTQYF TGTGCCTGGAGTGTCAGGAGGCTGGGCACAGATACGCAGTATTTT
many TRBD1 TRBJ1-2 TRBV5-1 CASSFGQVYGYTF TGCGCCAGCAGCTTTGGACAGGTCTATGGCTACACCTTC
many - TRBJ1-2 TRBV4-1 CASSSPGGTISYGYTF TGCGCCAGCAGCTCACCGGGAGGAACTATCTCTTATGGCTACACCTTC
many - TRBJ1-2 TRBV4-3 CASSQVGGHEGYTF TGCGCCAGCAGCCAAGTCGGGGGACATGAGGGCTACACCTTC
- TRBD1 TRBJ1-2 TRBV3-1 CASSPRDRGLYGYTF TGTGCCAGCAGCCCGCGGGACAGAGGACTCTATGGCTACACCTTC
many - TRBJ1-1 TRBV11-2 CASSPDSYEAFF TGTGCCAGCAGCCCAGACAGCTATGAAGCTTTCTTT
many - TRBJ2-7 TRBV19 CASSRGMDEQYF TGTGCCAGTAGCCGCGGGATGGACGAGCAGTACTTC
many TRBD2 TRBJ2-4 TRBV20-1 CSASRGSGGTNIQYF TGCAGTGCTAGTCGGGGTAGCGGGGGTACAAACATTCAGTACTTC
many TRBD2 TRBJ2-5 TRBV5-1 CASSLLGGYQETQYF TGCGCCAGCAGCTTGCTCGGGGGGTACCAAGAGACCCAGTACTTC
many TRBD1 TRBJ1-2 TRBV7-2 CASSRPRTGDLDNYGYTF TGTGCCAGCAGCCGACCGAGGACAGGGGACCTAGATAACTATGGCTACACCTTC
many - TRBJ1-5 TRBV7-2 CASMGRWNQPQHF TGTGCCAGCATGGGACGGTGGAATCAGCCCCAGCATTTT
many TRBD2 TRBJ2-1 TRBV5-6 CATCLGGGSYNEQFF TGTGCCACTTGCCTCGGGGGGGGCTCCTACAATGAGCAGTTCTTC
many - TRBJ2-7 TRBV20-1 CSAPGRAYEQYF TGCAGTGCTCCGGGACGGGCCTACGAGCAGTACTTC
few - TRBJ1-5 TRBV7-2 CASSLLQSNQPQHF TGTGCCAGCAGCTTACTACAATCCAATCAGCCCCAGCATTTT
many TRBD1 TRBJ2-1 TRBV7-7 CASSRDRGGNEQFF TGTGCCAGCAGCAGGGACAGGGGAGGCAATGAGCAGTTCTTC
many TRBD1 TRBJ1-5 TRBV4-2 CASSPGQGAVQPQHF TGTGCCAGCAGCCCGGGACAGGGGGCTGTACAGCCCCAGCATTTT
many TRBD1 TRBJ2-7 TRBV12-3/TRBV12-4 CASSPQGQAREQYF TGTGCCAGCAGTCCCCAGGGACAGGCCCGCGAGCAGTACTTC
many TRBD1 TRBJ2-5 TRBV19 CASSNRDRGETQYF TGTGCCAGTAGTAACCGGGACAGGGGAGAGACCCAGTACTTC
many - TRBJ1-4 TRBV29-1 CSVEGRGEGEKLFF TGCAGCGTTGAAGGCCGGGGCGAGGGAGAAAAACTGTTTTTT
many - TRBJ2-5 TRBV20-1 CSARDWTGKGYETQYF TGCAGTGCTAGAGATTGGACGGGGAAGGGTTACGAGACCCAGTACTTC
many - TRBJ1-5 TRBV18 CASSPRVDSNQPQHF TGTGCCAGCTCACCGAGGGTGGATAGCAATCAGCCCCAGCATTTT
many - TRBJ1-6 TRBV14 CASSLPRGGIKSNSPLHF TGTGCCAGCAGCCTTCCAAGGGGAGGAATTAAGTCCAATTCACCCCTCCACTTT
many - TRBJ2-2 TRBV11-2 CASSFLEDTGELFF TGTGCCAGCAGCTTTTTAGAGGACACCGGGGAGCTGTTTTTT
- - TRBJ2-4 TRBV5-4 CAGTDPRNIQYF TGTGCCGGCACAGATCCCCGGAACATTCAGTACTTC
many - TRBJ2-5 TRBV7-9 CASSLGSQLQETQYF TGTGCCAGCAGCTTGGGTAGTCAGCTCCAAGAGACCCAGTACTTC
many - TRBJ2-5 TRBV12-3/TRBV12-4 CASSFRWENRETQYF TGTGCCAGCAGTTTCCGTTGGGAGAACAGGGAGACCCAGTACTTC
- - TRBJ2-3 TRBV5-1 CASSYRPRGTDTQYF TGCGCCAGCAGCTACCGACCGCGCGGCACAGATACGCAGTATTTT
- - TRBJ1-5 TRBV5-8 CASSLGVTGSAQPQHF TGTGCCAGCAGCTTGGGGGTGACAGGATCTGCTCAGCCCCAGCATTTT
many TRBD2 TRBJ2-3 TRBV5-6 CASSLWSGGATDTQYF TGTGCCAGCAGCTTGTGGAGCGGGGGGGCTACAGATACGCAGTATTTT
many - TRBJ2-1 TRBV19 CASSMGVYNEQFF TGTGCCAGTAGTATGGGCGTATACAATGAGCAGTTCTTC
few - TRBJ2-5 TRBV12-3/TRBV12-4 CASRKTGSGETQYF TGTGCCAGCAGAAAAACTGGTTCTGGCGAGACCCAGTACTTC
many - TRBJ1-5 TRBV4-1 CASSQGRRASQPQHF TGCGCCAGCAGCCAGGGACGGCGTGCGAGTCAGCCCCAGCATTTT
many TRBD1 TRBJ2-7 TRBV12-3/TRBV12-4 CASSWGQIYEQYF TGTGCCAGCAGTTGGGGACAGATCTACGAGCAGTACTTC
many TRBD2 TRBJ2-1 TRBV9 CASSTSVLREEQFF TGTGCCAGCAGTACTAGCGTATTGCGGGAAGAGCAGTTCTTC
many - TRBJ1-1 TRBV7-2 CASSLPPGNTEAFF TGTGCCAGCAGCCTCCCGCCGGGAAACACTGAAGCTTTCTTT
many - TRBJ1-1 TRBV7-6 CASSHPRGEMNTEAFF TGTGCCAGCAGCCATCCACGGGGCGAAATGAACACTGAAGCTTTCTTT
many - TRBJ1-1 TRBV5-5 CASSFRAKNTEAFF TGTGCCAGCAGCTTCAGGGCCAAGAACACTGAAGCTTTCTTT
few - TRBJ1-3 TRBV12-3/TRBV12-4 CASSPRTRSGNTIYF TGTGCCAGCAGTCCTCGGACACGCTCTGGAAACACCATATATTTT
many - TRBJ2-2 TRBV7-9 CASRPTGGEAGELFF TGTGCCAGCCGCCCCACGGGCGGGGAGGCCGGGGAGCTGTTTTTT